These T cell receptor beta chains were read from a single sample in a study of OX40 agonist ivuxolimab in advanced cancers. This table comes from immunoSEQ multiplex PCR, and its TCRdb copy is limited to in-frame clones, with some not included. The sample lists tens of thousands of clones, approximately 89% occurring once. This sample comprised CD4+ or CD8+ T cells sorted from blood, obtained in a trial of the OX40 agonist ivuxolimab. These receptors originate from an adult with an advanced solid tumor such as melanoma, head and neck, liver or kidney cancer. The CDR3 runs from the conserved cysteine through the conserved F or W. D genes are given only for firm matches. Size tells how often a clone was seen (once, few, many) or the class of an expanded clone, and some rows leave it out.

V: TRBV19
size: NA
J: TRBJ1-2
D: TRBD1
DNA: TGTGCCAGTAGCCTGGGACAGTTCACTAACTATGGCTACACCTTC
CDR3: CASSLGQFTNYGYTF

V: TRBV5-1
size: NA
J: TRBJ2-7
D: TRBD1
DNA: TGCGCCAGCAGCCTAGGACAGGGTATGTTACGGGAGCAGTACTTC
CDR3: CASSLGQGMLREQYF

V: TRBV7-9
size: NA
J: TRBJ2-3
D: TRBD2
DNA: TGTGCCAGCAGCTCAACTAGCGGCGCCACAGATACGCAGTATTTT
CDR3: CASSSTSGATDTQYF

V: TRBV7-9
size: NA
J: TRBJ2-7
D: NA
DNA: TGTGCCAGCAGCTTAGCGGAGCCCCAAGACGAGCAGTACTTC
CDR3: CASSLAEPQDEQYF

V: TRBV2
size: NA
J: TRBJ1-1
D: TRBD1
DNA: TGTGCCAGCGGTCAGGGGGCCACGAACACTGAAGCTTTCTTT
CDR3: CASGQGATNTEAFF

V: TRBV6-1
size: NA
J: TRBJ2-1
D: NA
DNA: TGTGCCAGCAGTGGAGGCGTAGTTGATGAGCAGTTCTTC
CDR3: CASSGGVVDEQFF

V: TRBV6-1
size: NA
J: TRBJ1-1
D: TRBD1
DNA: TGTGCCAGCAGACAGGGGGGGATCTCTGAAGCTTTCTTT
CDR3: CASRQGGISEAFF

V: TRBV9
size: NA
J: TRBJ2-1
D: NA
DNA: TGTGCCAGCAGCGTAGAGGGCCATCTGAGCTCCTACAATGAGCAGTTCTTC
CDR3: CASSVEGHLSSYNEQFF

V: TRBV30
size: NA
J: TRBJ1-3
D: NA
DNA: TGTGCCTGGAGGAAACTTTCAGGTTCTGGAAACACCATATATTTT
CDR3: CAWRKLSGSGNTIYF

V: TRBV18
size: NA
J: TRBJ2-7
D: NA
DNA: TGTGCCAGCTCGGGACCGGAGGCCTACGAGCAGTACTTC
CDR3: CASSGPEAYEQYF

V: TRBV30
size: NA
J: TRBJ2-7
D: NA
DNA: TGTGCCTGGAGTGTTACGCTGGGGTCGGCCTCCTTCTTC
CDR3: CAWSVTLGSASFF

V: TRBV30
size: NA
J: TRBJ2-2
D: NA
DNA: TGTGCCTGGAGTGTAGGGCCCGCAAGCTGGGGCACCGGGGAGCTGTTTTTT
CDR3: CAWSVGPASWGTGELFF

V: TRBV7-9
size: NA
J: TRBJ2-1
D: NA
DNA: TGTGCCAGCAGCCCCGGAGGAACTTGGACAGCCTACAATGAGCAGTTCTTC
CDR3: CASSPGGTWTAYNEQFF

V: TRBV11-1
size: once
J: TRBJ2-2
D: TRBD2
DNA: TGTGCCAGCAGCTTCAGGTCACTAGCGACCACCGGGGAGCTGTTTTTT
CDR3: CASSFRSLATTGELFF

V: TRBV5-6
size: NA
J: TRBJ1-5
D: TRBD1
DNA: TGTGCCAGCAGCTTGCCCGACAGGGGACTTAGCAATCAGCCCCAGCATTTT
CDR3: CASSLPDRGLSNQPQHF

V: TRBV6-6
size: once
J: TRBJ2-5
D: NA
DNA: TGTGCCAGCAAGCGGGACAGTCCAGTGGGGACCCAGTACTTC
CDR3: CASKRDSPVGTQYF

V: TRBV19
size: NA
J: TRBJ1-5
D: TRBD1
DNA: TGTGCCAGTGCGCCCGGGACAGGGGCCCTCAATCAGCCCCAGCATTTT
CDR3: CASAPGTGALNQPQHF

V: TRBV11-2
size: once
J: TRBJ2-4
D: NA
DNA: TGTGCCAGCAGCTCCAGAATAGCCAAAAACATTCAGTACTTC
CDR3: CASSSRIAKNIQYF

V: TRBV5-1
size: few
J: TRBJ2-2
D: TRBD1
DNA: TGCGCCAGCAGGACCGACAGGGGGTGGCCGAACACCGGGGAGCTGTTTTTT
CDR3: CASRTDRGWPNTGELFF

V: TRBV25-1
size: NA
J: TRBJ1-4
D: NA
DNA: TGTGCCGTCAGTGGGACGGATAATGAAAAACTGTTTTTT
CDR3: CAVSGTDNEKLFF

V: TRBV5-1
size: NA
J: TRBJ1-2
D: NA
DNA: TGCGCCAGCAGCTTGGCTGGGAGCGTAAACTATGGCTACACCTTC
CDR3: CASSLAGSVNYGYTF

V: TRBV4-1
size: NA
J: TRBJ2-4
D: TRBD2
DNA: TGCGCCAGCAGCCTACTAGCGGGAGGCTCCAAAAACATTCAGTACTTC
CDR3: CASSLLAGGSKNIQYF